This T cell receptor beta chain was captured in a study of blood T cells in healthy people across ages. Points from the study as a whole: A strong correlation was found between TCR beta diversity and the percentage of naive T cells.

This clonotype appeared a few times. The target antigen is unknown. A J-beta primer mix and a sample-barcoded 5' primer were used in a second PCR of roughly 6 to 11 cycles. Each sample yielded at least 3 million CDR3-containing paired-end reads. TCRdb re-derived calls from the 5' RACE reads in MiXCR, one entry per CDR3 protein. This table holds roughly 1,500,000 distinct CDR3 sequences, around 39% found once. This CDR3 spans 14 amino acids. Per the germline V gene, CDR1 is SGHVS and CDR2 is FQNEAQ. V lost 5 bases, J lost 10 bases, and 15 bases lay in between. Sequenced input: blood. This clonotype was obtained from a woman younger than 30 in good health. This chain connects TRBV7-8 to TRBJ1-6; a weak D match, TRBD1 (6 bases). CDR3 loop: CASSTRGPGSPLHF. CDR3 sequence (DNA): TGTGCCAGCAGCACCAGGGGACCTGGGTCACCCCTCCACTTT.